These 30 T cell receptor beta chains were sequenced from one sample in a study of blood T cells in healthy people across ages. Using a J-beta primer mix together with a sample-barcoded 5' primer, a second PCR was run for about 6 to 12 cycles. TCRdb re-derived calls from the 5' RACE reads in MiXCR, one entry per CDR3 protein. Of 920,000 or so distinct CDR3 sequences detected, 35% to 55% appear once; the ten largest clones hold approximately 20%. The sequenced sample was blood. These TCRs come from a woman aged 60 to 75 in good health.

The J gene is TRBJ2-1, the V gene TRBV13, with 14 positions matching TRBD2. Germline V gives CDR1 PRHDT, CDR2 FYEKMQ (reference sequence). The CDR3 extends over 15 amino acids. Trimming at V came to 5 bases and at J to 6 bases, leaving 3 bases not matched to a gene. The CDR3 DNA reads as TGTGCCAGCAGCATCGGGACTAGCGGGAGCAATGAGCAGTTCTTC. Protein sequence: CASSIGTSGSNEQFF.

This chain joins TRBV12-3 or TRBV12-4 and TRBJ2-5, with 12 bases matching TRBD2. This CDR3 is 14 amino acids long. The trim removed 3 bases at V and 6 bases at J, leaving 2 bases unmatched. The CDR3 DNA follows: TGTGCCAGCAGTTTTACTAGCGGGAGGCAGACCCAGTACTTC. This sequence encodes CASSFTSGRQTQYF.

This clonotype has only a few counts. This sequence joins TRBV7-3 and TRBJ2-3, with a weak D call TRBD2 (5 bases). Trimming took 1 base from V and 4 from J, leaving 15 bases between them. Germline-derived CDR1 and CDR2 are SGHTA and FQGTGA. There are 16 residues in the CDR3. The CDR3 coding sequence is TGTGCCAGCAGCTTAATGAGCGGACTTGGAGCAGATACGCAGTATTTT. Translating gives CASSLMSGLGADTQYF.

The genes are TRBV21-1 and TRBJ1-5; no DNA check was done on the table's D call, TRBD1. TRBV21-1 is termed a pseudogene. This CDR3 is 17 amino acids long. CDR3: CASSKVDHTGCNQPQHF. The CDR3 DNA follows: TGTGCCAGCAGCAAGGTCGACCATACGGGATGCAATCAGCCCCAGCATTTT.

This chain uses TRBV6-6 with TRBJ2-3, with D tentatively TRBD2 (6 bases). The V gene lost 8 bases and the J gene lost 2 bases, with 14 bases spanning the gap. The CDR3 runs to 14 residues. The V gene's germline CDR1 is MNHNY and CDR2 SVGAGI (reference sequence). The CDR3 nucleotides read TGTGCCAGCGGGCCGGGACTTATCACAGATACGCAGTATTTT. It specifies CASGPGLITDTQYF.

This clonotype was counted only a few times. This sequence joins TRBV7-8 and TRBJ2-5, with D possibly TRBD2 on 5 matching bases. CDR3 size: 14 residues. Between the trimmed V and J ends, which lost 1 base and 2 bases, there was a span of 8 bases. Germline V gene sequence: CDR1 SGHVS, CDR2 FQNEAQ. CDR3 DNA sequence: TGTGCCAGCAGCTTAGGCCAGCGGCAAGAGACCCAGTACTTC. Translated, it gives CASSLGQRQETQYF.

The V gene is TRBV20-1, the J gene TRBJ2-2; D tentatively reads TRBD1 or TRBD2 (5 bases each). With 2 bases removed from V and 2 bases from J, the gap between germline ends came to 9 bases. Germline CDR1 is DFQATT and CDR2 is SNEGSKA (reference sequence). The CDR3 runs to 14 residues. This CDR3 is CSARMGVNTGELFF. The CDR3 bases are TGCAGTGCTAGAATGGGGGTTAACACCGGGGAGCTGTTTTTT.

This chain uses TRBV14 with TRBJ2-1; D ambiguous. TRBJ2-7 matches the DNA end more closely, so the J call is doubtful. CDR1 is SGHDN, CDR2 FVKESK, per germline. The CDR3 length is 16 residues. The CDR3 DNA reads as TGTGCCAGCAGCCAAACCTCTAGGAGCTCCTACAATGAGCAGTACTTC. It specifies CASSQTSRSSYNEQYF.

The sample holds a few counts of this clonotype. The chain couples TRBV5-5 to TRBJ2-5; 7 nucleotides line up with TRBD1. The V and J ends lost 5 bases and 4 bases, in that order; junction bases with no gene match: 14. The CDR3 covers 16 residues. Germline V lookup: CDR1 SGHKS, CDR2 YYEKEE (reference sequence). CDR3 nucleotide sequence: TGTGCCAGCAGACACCATGTTACAGGGGTGGCAGAGACCCAGTACTTC. Its protein is CASRHHVTGVAETQYF.

This clonotype was observed a handful of times. This rearrangement joins TRBV5-8 to TRBJ1-1; D is uncertain. Germline CDR1 reads SGHTS; CDR2 reads YDEGEE. The CDR3 runs 15 residues. Trimming shortened V by 0 bases and J by 0 bases, and 9 bases separated the two germline ends. The CDR3 sequence is CASSLGISLNTEAFF. The CDR3 DNA reads TGTGCCAGCAGCTTGGGCATTTCGCTGAACACTGAAGCTTTCTTT.

J is TRBJ1-2 and V is TRBV6-1, with 7 bases fitting TRBD1. The length of the CDR3 is 17 residues. Germline CDR1 is MNHNS and CDR2 is SASEGT. Germline trimming cut 7 bases from V and 4 bases from J; bases unmatched to any gene: 18. The CDR3: CASKYDGQEDLGYGYTF. The CDR3 nucleotides are TGTGCCAGCAAGTATGATGGACAGGAGGATTTAGGCTATGGCTACACCTTC.

In its sample, this clonotype was seen many times. The genes are TRBV5-1 and TRBJ2-4, with 11 nucleotides matching TRBD1. There are 18 residues in the CDR3. Germline V CDR1 and CDR2: SGHRS, YFSETQ. The V segment lost 0 bases and the J segment 5 bases; nucleotides outside the gene matches: 10. Written as DNA, the CDR3 is TGCGCCAGCAGCTTGGGGGCACGGACAGGGGGCAGCGAAAACATTCAGTACTTC. Translation: CASSLGARTGGSENIQYF.

This clonotype was picked up a small number of times. The chain carries TRBV6-2 or TRBV6-3 and TRBJ1-2, with TRBD1 as a possible D gene (5 bases). V lost 2 bases and J 8 bases, leaving 12 bases between the germline ends. The CDR3 is 13 amino acids. Germline-derived CDR1 and CDR2 are MNHEY and SVGEGT. The CDR3: CASSYGATSGYTF. The CDR3 region has the DNA TGTGCCAGCAGTTACGGGGCCACAAGCGGCTACACCTTC.

The CDR3: CASSHPGFSGANVLTF. DNA for the CDR3: TGTGCCAGCAGCCATCCGGGTTTCTCTGGGGCCAACGTCCTGACTTTC. J is TRBJ2-6 and V is TRBV3-1; D is unresolved. This CDR3 comprises 16 residues. The V and J ends lost 3 bases and 0 bases respectively, with 9 bases between them. CDR1 and CDR2 (germline): LGHDT, YNNKEL (reference sequence).

This CDR3 is CASSQEGTSGRSYNEQFF. The CDR3 DNA is TGTGCCAGCAGCCAAGAGGGAACTAGCGGGCGCTCCTACAATGAGCAGTTCTTC. This sequence joins TRBV3-1 and TRBJ2-1, with TRBD2 matching over 9 bases. V was pared by 0 bases and J by 0 bases, with 6 bases of the junction left unmatched. Germline values: CDR1 LGHDT, CDR2 YNNKEL (reference sequence). This CDR3 is 18 amino acids long.

This chain joins TRBV25-1 and TRBJ1-6; D is possibly TRBD1 (5 bases). The germline V gene encodes CDR1 MGHDK and CDR2 SYGVNS. V shed 5 bases and J shed 7 bases, with 15 bases lying between them. The CDR3 covers 15 residues. The DNA for the CDR3 is TGTGCCAGCAGTCCCTATGACGGGGCGAATTCACCCCTCCACTTT. The encoded protein is CASSPYDGANSPLHF.

The rearrangement uses TRBV7-2 and TRBJ2-1; D is perhaps TRBD1 (5 bases). Germline V lookup: CDR1 SGHTA, CDR2 FQGNSA. The CDR3 is 13 residues long. Trimming left V 6 bases short and J 7 bases short, with 13 bases between. The CDR3 loop reads CASRRQIQNEQFF. The DNA for the CDR3 is TGTGCCAGCAGGCGACAGATACAAAATGAGCAGTTCTTC.

This clonotype was found a few times. The chain uses TRBV9 and TRBJ2-4, with TRBD2 matching 14 bases. Trimming cost V 4 bases and J 3 bases; bases outside gene matches: 3. This CDR3 is 16 amino acids long. Germline loops: CDR1 SGDLS, CDR2 YYNGEE. This CDR3 is CASSSGTSGSKNIQYF. In DNA form, the CDR3 reads TGTGCCAGCAGCTCGGGGACTAGCGGGAGCAAAAACATTCAGTACTTC.

V and J are TRBV6-1 and TRBJ2-1, with TRBD2 matching over 9 bases. The CDR3 sequence is 15 residues long. V was pared by 7 bases and J by 6 bases, with 10 bases of the junction left unmatched. Germline CDR1 reads MNHNS; CDR2 reads SASEGT. This chain's CDR3 is CASNPGTSRFNEQFF. The CDR3 nucleotides read TGTGCCAGCAACCCCGGGACTAGCAGGTTCAATGAGCAGTTCTTC.

The rearrangement uses TRBV6-5 and TRBJ2-7; D unresolved. Gene TRBJ2-5 matches the end of the DNA better, so the J call may be wrong. Germline CDR1 and CDR2: MNHEY and SVGAGI. This CDR3 is built from 13 residues. Written as DNA, the CDR3 is TGTGCCAGCGGTCCCCGGGTACTAGAGACCCAGTACTTC. Its translation: CASGPRVLETQYF.

The chain employs TRBV7-8 and TRBJ2-1; D gene unclear. Trimming shortened V by 3 bases and J by 3 bases, and 9 bases separated the two germline ends. Germline V gene sequence: CDR1 SGHVS, CDR2 FQNEAQ. The CDR3 spans 14 residues. The CDR3 DNA sequence: TGTGCCAGCAGCTTTACTAATAACTACAATGAGCAGTTCTTC. The encoded protein is CASSFTNNYNEQFF.

The gene calls are TRBV20-1 and TRBJ2-7, with 13 bases that match TRBD2. The CDR3 runs 14 residues. Germline V CDR1 and CDR2: DFQATT, SNEGSKA (reference sequence). V shed 6 bases, J shed 4 bases, and the junction held 6 bases outside the gene matches. CDR3 protein: CSAWTSGRGYEQYF. CDR3 DNA: TGCAGTGCCTGGACTAGCGGGAGAGGGTACGAGCAGTACTTC.

Only a few counts were recorded for this clonotype. V gene TRBV7-9 combines with J gene TRBJ2-1, with TRBD2 identical over 8 bases. Trimming took 6 bases from V and 8 from J; bases not matched to a gene: 12. Germline CDR1 reads SEHNR; CDR2 reads FQNEAQ (reference sequence). The CDR3 totals 15 residues. As DNA, the CDR3 is TGTGCCAGCAGACCGGGACTAGGCTTAGTCGATGAGCAGTTCTTC. Encoded protein: CASRPGLGLVDEQFF.

The chain carries TRBV5-1 and TRBJ2-7, with D hard to call. The CDR3 runs to 13 residues. V was cut by 7 bases and J by 1 base, with 12 bases left in between. Germline V gene sequence: CDR1 SGHRS, CDR2 YFSETQ. CDR3: CASRRAGSYEQYF. CDR3 coding DNA: TGCGCCAGCCGACGAGCCGGGTCCTACGAGCAGTACTTC.

The CDR3 reads CASSPKTSGSDEQFF. The DNA for the CDR3 is TGTGCCAGCAGCCCCAAGACTAGCGGGAGTGATGAGCAGTTCTTC. The V gene is TRBV4-2, the J gene TRBJ2-1; 12 bases align to TRBD2. CDR3 length: 15 amino acids. Germline CDR1 LGHNA, CDR2 YNFKEQ. Trimming removed 4 bases from V and 8 bases from J; junction bases left unmatched: 6.

This clonotype was found many times. In DNA, the CDR3 is TGTGCCAGCAGCTCCGTAATCGGACAGGGGGGGTCGCAGTACTTC. Protein sequence: CASSSVIGQGGSQYF. This chain uses TRBV7-2 with TRBJ2-7, with 10 bases lining up with TRBD1. CDR1 and CDR2 (germline): SGHTA, FQGNSA. J was trimmed by 9 bases and V by 4 bases; bases with no gene match: 12. There are 15 residues in the CDR3.

The rearrangement joins TRBV15 to TRBJ1-4; the D gene is possibly TRBD1 (6 bases). The CDR3 is 15 amino acids. Trimming shortened V by 5 bases and J by 8 bases, and 18 bases separated the two germline ends. Germline-derived CDR1 and CDR2 are LNHNV and YYDKDF (reference sequence). The CDR3 nucleotides read TGTGCCACCAGCGCAATGACAGGATCAGGGGAAAAACTGTTTTTT. Its protein is CATSAMTGSGEKLFF.

V is TRBV6-1 and J is TRBJ1-2; unclear D gene. This CDR3 comprises 14 residues. The V and J ends lost 0 bases and 3 bases respectively, with 8 bases between them. CDR1 MNHNS and CDR2 SASEGT come from the germline V gene. The CDR3: CASSEAGRYYGYTF. The DNA for the CDR3 is TGTGCCAGCAGTGAAGCGGGCAGATACTATGGCTACACCTTC.

This clonotype has only a few counts. The chain couples TRBV18 to TRBJ1-4; D not certain. Trimming removed 2 bases from V and 5 bases from J, with 9 bases in between. CDR3 size: 14 residues. CDR1 is KGHSH, CDR2 LQKENI, per germline. The CDR3 DNA reads as TGTGCCAGCTCACCATTCTCGAGGAATGAAAAACTGTTTTTT. Encoded protein: CASSPFSRNEKLFF.

The chain recombines TRBV7-2 with TRBJ2-3; the match to TRBD2 covers 7 bases. In germline, CDR1 is SGHTA, CDR2 FQGNSA. V lost 1 base to trimming and J lost 7 bases; unmatched junction nucleotides: 2. This CDR3 is built from 13 residues. CDR3 nucleotides: TGTGCCAGCAGCTTAGTGGGGGGGAATACGCAGTATTTT. Protein product: CASSLVGGNTQYF.